These T cell receptor beta chains were read from a single sample in a study of OX40 agonist ivuxolimab in advanced cancers. Only in-frame clones appear in the TCRdb table, and some are missing; sequencing was by immunoSEQ multiplex PCR. The table lists 40,000 to 50,000 clones, approximately 88% of them singletons, with over 14% in the top ten. The sample in question was CD4+ or CD8+ T cells sorted from blood, obtained in a trial of the OX40 agonist ivuxolimab. These receptors originate from an adult with an advanced solid tumor such as melanoma, head and neck, liver or kidney cancer. The CDR3 runs from the conserved cysteine through the conserved F or W. The D gene is left open where the match is weak. The size of a clone is reported for some rows only, either as once, few or many, or as a class for expanded clones.

TRBV5-5	.	TRBJ2-7	.	TGTGCCAGCAGCTTGCTTGCGGGCCCCCACGAGCAGTACTTC	CASSLLAGPHEQYF
TRBV6-1	.	TRBJ1-4	.	TGTGCCAGTGTTCGGGGTTGGGGTAGTGAAGAAAAACTGTTTTTT	CASVRGWGSEEKLFF
TRBV2	.	TRBJ1-2	.	TGTGCCAGCAGTGAACCGGGGCAGGGCGACGGTGGCTACACCTTC	CASSEPGQGDGGYTF
TRBV19	.	TRBJ2-1	few	TGTGCCAGTAGTTTATTCGGACGGAGCTCCTACAATGAGCAGTTCTTC	CASSLFGRSSYNEQFF
TRBV6-5	.	TRBJ2-5	.	TGTGCCAGCAGTTCCGGGGGCGGGGAGACCCAGTACTTC	CASSSGGGETQYF
TRBV5-5	.	TRBJ1-5	.	TGTGCCAGCAGCTTAAGTACCAATCAGCCCCAGCATTTT	CASSLSTNQPQHF
TRBV29-1	TRBD1	TRBJ2-2	once	TGCAGCGTTGCACAGGGGAGCGGGGAGCTGTTTTTT	CSVAQGSGELFF
TRBV5-6	TRBD1	TRBJ1-2	.	TGTGCCAGCAGCTCAGGGGGAACCTATGGCTACACCTTC	CASSSGGTYGYTF
TRBV9	.	TRBJ2-7	.	TGTGCCAGCAGCCAGGGGGGGGCGGACTCCTACGAGCAGTACTTC	CASSQGGADSYEQYF
TRBV27	.	TRBJ1-6	.	TGTGCCAGCAGTTTAGGCCAGGATAATTCACCCCTCCACTTT	CASSLGQDNSPLHF
TRBV27	.	TRBJ2-7	.	TGTGCCAGCAGTAAGGGACCCACTGCCCACGAGCAGTACTTC	CASSKGPTAHEQYF
TRBV2	TRBD2	TRBJ2-1	.	TGTGCCAGCAGTGTCCTAGCGGATCACTCCTACAATGAGCAGTTCTTC	CASSVLADHSYNEQFF
TRBV6-4	.	TRBJ2-3	.	TGTGCCAGCAATTTCCCGGGGTCGGCAGCCAGCACAGATACGCAGTATTTT	CASNFPGSAASTDTQYF
TRBV7-9	.	TRBJ1-2	.	TGTGCCAGCAGCTTGGGGCAGGGTTTAATTCATGGCTACACCTTC	CASSLGQGLIHGYTF
TRBV11-3	.	TRBJ2-1	.	TGTGCCAGCAGCAAGGGGGCCGGGAGGGCGTTCTACAATGAGCAGTTCTTC	CASSKGAGRAFYNEQFF
TRBV11-3	.	TRBJ2-7	.	TGTGCCAGCAGCTCACCGGGAACCACCTACGGTGAGCAGTACTTC	CASSSPGTTYGEQYF
TRBV28	.	TRBJ2-1	.	TGTGCCAGCAGTTTAAACTCCTACAATGAGCAGTTCTTC	CASSLNSYNEQFF
TRBV7-9	TRBD2	TRBJ2-5	.	TGTGCCATCCTCACGCAGGGCGGGGGGACCCAGTACTTC	CAILTQGGGTQYF
TRBV5-5	.	TRBJ2-5	.	TGTGCCAGCAGCGAACATGATCTGCTAGAGACCCAGTACTTC	CASSEHDLLETQYF
TRBV7-7	.	TRBJ2-1	.	TGTGCTAGCAGCCCCCTGCAGCACCATGAGCAGTTCTTC	CASSPLQHHEQFF
TRBV9	.	TRBJ1-4	.	TGTGCCAGCAGCGTGGGGGGAGCAACTAATGAAAAACTGTTTTTT	CASSVGGATNEKLFF
TRBV5-5	.	TRBJ2-6	.	TGTGCCAGCACCCCGAGGGGCGGGGGCGCTGGGGCCAACGTCCTGACTTTC	CASTPRGGGAGANVLTF
TRBV28	TRBD1	TRBJ1-2	.	TGTGCCAGCAGCCGGACACAGGGGGCGTCTAATGGCTACACCTTC	CASSRTQGASNGYTF
TRBV7-6	.	TRBJ1-1	.	TGTGCCAGCAGTCCTACAGGGTCGGGGACTGAAGCTTTCTTT	CASSPTGSGTEAFF
TRBV5-1	.	TRBJ2-5	.	TGCGCCAGCAGCTCTGCTGTGCTAGGGTGGCGAGAGACCCAGTACTTC	CASSSAVLGWRETQYF
TRBV9	.	TRBJ2-7	.	TGTGCCAGCAGCGTGGGCAGGTCTACCTACGAGCAGTACTTC	CASSVGRSTYEQYF
TRBV7-9	.	TRBJ2-1	.	TGTGCCAGCAGCTTAGGATTCGGGGGTAACAATGAGCAGTTCTTC	CASSLGFGGNNEQFF
TRBV11-2	TRBD2	TRBJ2-7	.	TGTGCATCCGGGACTAGCGGAACATCCTACGAGCAGTACTTC	CASGTSGTSYEQYF
TRBV28	.	TRBJ1-5	few	TGTGCCAGCAGTTTTTTGGTTGTTCAGCCCCAGCATTTT	CASSFLVVQPQHF
TRBV5-1	.	TRBJ2-1	.	TGCGCCAGCAGTTTGACAGGCGGAATGTACAATGAGCAGTTCTTC	CASSLTGGMYNEQFF
TRBV23-1	.	TRBJ2-6	.	TGCGCCAGCAGTCAATCCAGTACTGGGGCCAACGTCCTGACTTTC	CASSQSSTGANVLTF
TRBV6-5	.	TRBJ1-5	.	TGTGCCAGCAGCGACCGGATCCTTATGCCCCAGCATTTT	CASSDRILMPQHF
TRBV2	.	TRBJ2-1	.	TGTGCCAGCAGCGAGACTAGTACCCAGTTCTTC	CASSETSTQFF
TRBV11-3	.	TRBJ2-1	once	TGTGCCAGCAGCCCGAGGCGAGGGGTTTACAATGAGCAGTTCTTC	CASSPRRGVYNEQFF
TRBV5-6	.	TRBJ2-7	.	TGTGCCAGCAGCTTTAGCGGCGGGGTCAACTACGAGCAGTACTTC	CASSFSGGVNYEQYF
TRBV27	TRBD2	TRBJ2-3	once	TGTGCCAGCAGTTTTGGGCGGGGGTCAGATACGCAGTATTTT	CASSFGRGSDTQYF
TRBV5-8	.	TRBJ2-7	.	TGTGCCAGCAGCCTCCTTTCCTACGAGCAGTACTTC	CASSLLSYEQYF